Below are 16 T cell receptor beta chains sequenced from a single sample in a study of shared T cell receptors in the human thymus. Profiling relied on immunoSEQ multiplex PCR, and the TCRdb table lists in-frame clones only, not all of them. The data show hundreds of thousands of clones, with about 84% seen just once and about 0.012% held by the top ten. These data also featured in a second study, about human thymus T cells.

The sequenced material came from thymocytes. The receptors shown here come from a boy less than two years old with a congenital heart defect.

The chain uses TRBV11-3 and TRBJ2-1; D is possibly TRBD2 (6 bases). Trimming removed 2 bases from V and 4 bases from J, with 12 bases in between. Looked up from germline, CDR1 is SGHNT and CDR2 is YENEEA. The CDR3 has 15 residues. DNA for the CDR3: TGTGCCAGCAGCTTAACTAGCCCCGCTTACAATGAGCAGTTCTTC. Residues: CASSLTSPAYNEQFF.

The rearrangement joins TRBV11-2 to TRBJ1-1; TRBD1 agrees at 8 bases. Germline-derived CDR1 and CDR2 are SGHAT and FQNNGV. The CDR3 sequence is 16 residues long. Germline trimming cut 2 bases from V and 11 bases from J; bases unmatched to any gene: 16. DNA for the CDR3: TGTGCCAGCAGCTTATCCCGACAGGGGAAGGACTTATACGCTTTCTTT. Its protein is CASSLSRQGKDLYAFF.

The chain combines TRBV2 with TRBJ2-1; 10 nucleotides match TRBD2. The CDR3 extends over 15 amino acids. V shed 5 bases, J shed 2 bases, and the junction held 3 bases outside the gene matches. Looked up from germline, CDR1 is SNHLY and CDR2 is FYNNEI. The CDR3 bases are TGTGCCAGCAGTCTAGCGGGAGAAACCTACAATGAGCAGTTCTTC. It encodes CASSLAGETYNEQFF.

The chain combines TRBV29-1 with TRBJ1-2; 8 nucleotides align to TRBD1. The CDR3 sequence is 15 residues long. V dropped 6 bases and J dropped 0; count of bases not matched to a gene: 9. Germline V gives CDR1 SQVTM, CDR2 ANQGSEA. CDR3 DNA sequence: TGCAGCGTCACCAGGGGGCTAATAGCTAACTATGGCTACACCTTC. Translation gives CSVTRGLIANYGYTF.

In its sample, this clone was seen a few times. V gene TRBV15 combines with J gene TRBJ2-3; D might be TRBD1 (5 bases). Trimming removed 1 base at V and 2 bases at J, with 10 bases between. Germline V gene data show CDR1 as LNHNV and CDR2 as YYDKDF (reference sequence). The CDR3 is 15 residues long. The CDR3 coding sequence is TGTGCCACCAGCAGAGTCCAGGGATCCACAGATACGCAGTATTTT. Protein sequence: CATSRVQGSTDTQYF.

The rearrangement uses TRBV5-4 and TRBJ2-5; 12 bases match TRBD2. This CDR3 is built from 16 residues. The V gene's germline CDR1 is SGHNT and CDR2 YYREEE (reference sequence). Trimming cost V 0 bases and J 2 bases; bases outside gene matches: 2. CDR3 sequence (DNA): TGTGCCAGCAGCTTGGAGACTAGCGGGAGACAAGAGACCCAGTACTTC. It codes for CASSLETSGRQETQYF.

The V gene is TRBV4-3, the J gene TRBJ2-1; 10 nucleotides match TRBD2. This CDR3 comprises 16 residues. CDR1 and CDR2 from the germline V gene are LGHNA and YSLEER. The trim removed 0 bases at V and 6 bases at J, leaving 5 bases unmatched. The CDR3 reads CASSQDPGLARNEQFF. CDR3 coding DNA: TGCGCCAGCAGCCAAGATCCGGGACTAGCGCGCAATGAGCAGTTCTTC.

V gene TRBV7-2 combines with J gene TRBJ2-7; 8 bases map to TRBD2. Germline V gene lookup returns CDR1 SGHTA and CDR2 FQGNSA. V was clipped by 5 bases and J by 3 bases; unmatched bases: 6. The CDR3 is 14 amino acids. The CDR3 is CASSARTSGYEQYF. CDR3 DNA: TGTGCCAGCAGCGCCCGCACTAGCGGCTACGAGCAGTACTTC.

This clone has a single count. The chain carries TRBV28 and TRBJ2-7; D is unclear. Trimming cost V 6 bases and J 4 bases, with 10 bases left between them. Germline V lookup: CDR1 MDHEN, CDR2 SYDVKM. The CDR3 spans 12 residues. The CDR3 sequence: CASSPTSYEQYF. In DNA form, the CDR3 reads TGTGCCAGCAGCCCCACATCATACGAGCAGTACTTC. Full variable domain (remainder filled in from reference TRBV28 and TRBJ2-7): DVKVTQSSRYLVKRTGEKVFLECVQDMDHENMFWYRQDPGLGLRLIYFSYDVKMKEKGDIPEGYSVSREKKERFSLILESASTNQTSMYLCASSPTSYEQYFGPGTRLTVT.

This chain joins TRBV29-1 and TRBJ2-4; D might be TRBD1 (6 bases). The CDR3 spans 17 residues. CDR1 and CDR2 from the germline V gene are SQVTM and ANQGSEA. Trimming removed 6 bases from V and 3 bases from J, with 24 bases in between. DNA of the CDR3: TGCAGCGTCCAGGGGACCGTGGGGACGAGTGGCAAAAACATTCAGTACTTC. This translates into CSVQGTVGTSGKNIQYF.

This clone appeared a single time. The chain couples TRBV12-1 to TRBJ1-2. TRBV12-1 is a recognized pseudogene. The CDR3 has 15 amino acids. The CDR3 coding sequence is TGTGCCAGCAGCTTCACCTCTCGAGCTAACTATGGCTACACCTTC. It encodes CASSFTSRANYGYTF.

The rearrangement uses TRBV4-3 and TRBJ2-4; TRBD2 might be the D (6 bases). Germline V gene data show CDR1 as LGHNA and CDR2 as YSLEER. The CDR3 sequence is 15 residues long. V lost 4 bases and J lost 8, with 18 bases in between. CDR3 bases: TGCGCCAGCAGCCTCGACGGGAGTATGCGGGACATTCAGTACTTC. This codes for CASSLDGSMRDIQYF.

Details on this clone: In the same sample, other DNA sequences code for this CDR3. The genes are TRBV7-2 and TRBJ2-5; D uncertain. Looked up from germline, CDR1 is SGHTA and CDR2 is FQGNSA. V was cut by 5 bases and J by 5 bases, with 9 bases left in between. The CDR3 has 12 residues. The CDR3 reads CASSAASETQYF. The CDR3 DNA sequence: TGTGCCAGCAGCGCCGCGAGTGAGACCCAGTACTTC.

The chain is built from TRBV19 and TRBJ1-4, with a weak D call TRBD1 (6 bases). Germline CDR1 is LNHDA and CDR2 is SQIVND (reference sequence). V was trimmed by 6 bases and J by 3 bases, leaving 17 bases between them. The CDR3 extends over 16 amino acids. The CDR3 here is CASRPERTVSNEKLFF. In DNA, the CDR3 is TGTGCCAGTAGACCGGAGAGGACAGTTTCTAATGAAAAACTGTTTTTT.

The V gene is TRBV9, the J gene TRBJ1-2; D is possibly TRBD1 (5 bases). The CDR3 totals 15 residues. Germline V CDR1 and CDR2: SGDLS, YYNGEE. Trimming stripped 4 bases from V and 7 bases from J, with 20 bases between. Here the CDR3 reads CASSPDLGAAVGYTF. The CDR3 nucleotides read TGTGCCAGCAGCCCAGACCTAGGGGCGGCGGTTGGCTACACCTTC.

The rearrangement joins TRBV9 to TRBJ1-3; D is perhaps TRBD1 (6 bases). Trimming left V 4 bases short and J 1 base short, with 15 bases between. This CDR3 contains 16 residues. Germline values: CDR1 SGDLS, CDR2 YYNGEE. The CDR3 DNA reads as TGTGCCAGCAGCAAGGGGGGCGGGGGTTCTGGAAACACCATATATTTT. Its translation is CASSKGGGGSGNTIYF. The full variable domain, with the rest looked up from reference TRBV9 and TRBJ1-3, is DSGVTQTPKHLITATGQRVTLRCSPRSGDLSVYWYQQSLDQGLQFLIQYYNGEERAKGNILERFSAQQFPDLHSELNLSSLELGDSALYFCASSKGGGGSGNTIYFGEGSWLTVV.